The clone carrying this TCR beta chain was counted many times. Its antigen is undetermined. Using its own MiXCR run on the 5' RACE reads, TCRdb lists one record per CDR3 protein. The data show roughly 350,000 distinct CDR3 sequences, around 13% seen once. This specimen belongs to a study of T-cell memory formation after mild COVID-19. Overall study: TCR clusters mostly belonged to single donors. Study outcomes and limitations: CD4+ clones that contracted lay mainly in CM and EM; CD8+ ones lay in EMRA. CD4+ bias marked clones expanding day 15 to 37, unlike balanced contracting clones.

The CDR3 runs 16 residues. The junction had 11 bases not matched to a gene; V was cut back by 4 bases and J by 8 bases. CDR1 is SGHTA and CDR2 is FQGNSA in the germline V gene. The sample consisted of PBMCs or a T cell subset sorted from them (not recorded which). The TCR originated in a man between 18 and 35 years old who had mild COVID-19 (a few samples of this study predate the infection). Cell type and time point are not known. The chain couples TRBV7-2 to TRBJ2-1; 10 bases are a match to TRBD1. CDR3 nucleotides: TGTGCCAGCAGCTCCATGACAGGGGGCGCAGGGTATGAGCAGTTCTTC. Protein product: CASSSMTGGAGYEQFF.